This T cell receptor (beta chain) was documented in a study of regulatory T cells in long-lasting Graves disease. This clonotype has ten or more counts. Time point denoted: newly diagnosed GD, antithyroid drugs for less than 3 months. After RNA was extracted from PBMCs, the TCR library was made from it. Construction of TCR beta libraries relied on iRepertoire HTBI primers and on Arm-PCR targeting CDR3 regions. TCRdb fed the multiplex PCR reads into MiXCR, producing one record per CDR3 protein. The table has about 430,000 distinct CDR3 sequences, 15% seen once. This CDR3 region has 15 residues. The V end was cut by 10 bases, the J end by 0 bases, with 17 bases between. The same sample was also used in a study of T cells in Graves' hyperthyroidism and ophthalmopathy.

The clonotype originates from a middle-aged woman with Graves disease. Source: peripheral blood mononuclear cells (PBMCs), taken at new diagnosis, from a patient treated with antithyroid drugs. This sequence joins TRBV12-3 or TRBV12-4 and TRBJ2-3, with D possibly called TRBD1 or TRBD2 (5 bases each). The CDR3 region is CATTGAASSTDTQYF. CDR3 sequence (DNA): TGTGCCACCACCGGGGCGGCCTCTAGCACAGATACGCAGTATTTT.